This T cell receptor (beta chain) was observed in a study of blood T cell repertoires in COVID-19. Whole-study context: The United States, Italy and Spain provided the acute and convalescent COVID-19 samples. PBMCs, B-cell-depleted T cells, or T cells were the source of the cDNA or gDNA that made up the material.

As originally analysed: Quantification of nucleated cells was approximated via reference gene primer amplification. Generated by immunoSEQ multiplex PCR, the TCRdb table keeps only in-frame clones and is missing some. V and J calls and clone size follow that table, whereas D and trimming were derived from the DNA. In the table there are about 61,000 clones, 88% of which are singletons. Germline CDR1 LNHNV, CDR2 YYDKDF (reference sequence). The CDR3 sequence is 16 residues long. Trimming left V 1 base short and J 5 bases short, with 18 bases between. V gene TRBV15 combines with J gene TRBJ2-7, with D possibly being TRBD2 (6 bases). This receptor was obtained from a woman aged 45-65 years with active or convalescent COVID-19. The sample comprised peripheral blood. The chain's CDR3 is CATSRVRRGWVDEQYF. Written as DNA, the CDR3 is TGTGCCACCAGCAGAGTGAGGAGGGGATGGGTTGACGAGCAGTACTTC.